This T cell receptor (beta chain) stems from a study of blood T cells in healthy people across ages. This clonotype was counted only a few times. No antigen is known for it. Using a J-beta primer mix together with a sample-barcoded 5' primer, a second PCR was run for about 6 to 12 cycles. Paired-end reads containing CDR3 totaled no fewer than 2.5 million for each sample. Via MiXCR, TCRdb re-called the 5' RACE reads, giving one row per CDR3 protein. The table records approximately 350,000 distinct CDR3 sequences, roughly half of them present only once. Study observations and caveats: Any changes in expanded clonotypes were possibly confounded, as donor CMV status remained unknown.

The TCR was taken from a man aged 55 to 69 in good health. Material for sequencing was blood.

CDR3 sequence: CAIRNLVGETQYF. The DNA of the CDR3 is TGTGCCATCAGGAACTTGGTAGGGGAGACCCAGTACTTC. V is TRBV10-3 and J is TRBJ2-7; no clear D gene. TRBJ2-5 matches the DNA end more closely, so the J call is doubtful. CDR3 length: 13 amino acids. Germline CDR1 is ENHRY and CDR2 is SYGVKD.